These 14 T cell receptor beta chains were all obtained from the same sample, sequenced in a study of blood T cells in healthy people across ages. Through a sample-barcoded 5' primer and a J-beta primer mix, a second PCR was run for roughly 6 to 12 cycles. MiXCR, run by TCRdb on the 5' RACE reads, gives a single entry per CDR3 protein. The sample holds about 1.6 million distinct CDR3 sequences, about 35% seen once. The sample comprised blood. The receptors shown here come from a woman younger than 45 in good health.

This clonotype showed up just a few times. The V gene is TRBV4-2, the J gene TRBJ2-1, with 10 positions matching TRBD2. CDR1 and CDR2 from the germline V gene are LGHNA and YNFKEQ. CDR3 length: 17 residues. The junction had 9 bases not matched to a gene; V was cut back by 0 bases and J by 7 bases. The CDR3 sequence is CASSQDGASGGRNEQFF. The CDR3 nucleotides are TGTGCCAGCAGCCAAGATGGGGCTAGCGGGGGTAGGAATGAGCAGTTCTTC.

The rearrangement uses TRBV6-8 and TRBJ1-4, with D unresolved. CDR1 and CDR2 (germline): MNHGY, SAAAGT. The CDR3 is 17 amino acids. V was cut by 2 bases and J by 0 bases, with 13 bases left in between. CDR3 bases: TGTGCCAGCAGTTACCCGGGAGTGCAATCAACTAATGAAAAACTGTTTTTT. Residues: CASSYPGVQSTNEKLFF.

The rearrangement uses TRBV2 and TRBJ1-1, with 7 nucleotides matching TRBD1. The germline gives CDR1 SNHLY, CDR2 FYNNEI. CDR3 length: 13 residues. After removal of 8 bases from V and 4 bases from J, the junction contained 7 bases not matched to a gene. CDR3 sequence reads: CASEEAGGTEAFF. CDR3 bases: TGTGCCAGCGAGGAGGCAGGGGGCACTGAAGCTTTCTTT.

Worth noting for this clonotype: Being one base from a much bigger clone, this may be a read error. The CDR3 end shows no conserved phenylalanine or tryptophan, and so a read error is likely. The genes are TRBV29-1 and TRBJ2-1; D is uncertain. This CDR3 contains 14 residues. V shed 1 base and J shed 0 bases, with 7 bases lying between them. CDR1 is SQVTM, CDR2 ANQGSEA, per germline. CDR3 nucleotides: TGCAGCGTTGAAGGGGCGAGCTCCTACAATGAGCAGTTCTGC. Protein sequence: CSVEGASSYNEQFC.

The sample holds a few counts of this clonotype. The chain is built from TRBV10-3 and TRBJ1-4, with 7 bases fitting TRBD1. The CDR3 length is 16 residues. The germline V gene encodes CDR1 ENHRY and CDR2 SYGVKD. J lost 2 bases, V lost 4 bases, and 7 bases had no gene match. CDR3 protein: CAISVRPGQTNEKLFF. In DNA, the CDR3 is TGTGCCATCAGTGTGAGACCGGGACAGACTAATGAAAAACTGTTTTTT.

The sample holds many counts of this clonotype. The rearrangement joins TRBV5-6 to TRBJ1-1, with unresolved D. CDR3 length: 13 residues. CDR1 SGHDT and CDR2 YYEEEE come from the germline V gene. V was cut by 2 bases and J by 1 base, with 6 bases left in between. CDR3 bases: TGTGCCAGCAGCTTTCGCGGGAACACTGAAGCTTTCTTT. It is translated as CASSFRGNTEAFF.

Written as DNA, the CDR3 is TGCAGCGTTGGGCCAGCTGCAAACAATGAGCAGTTCTTC. It encodes CSVGPAANNEQFF. This rearrangement joins TRBV29-1 to TRBJ2-1; D unresolved. Looked up from germline, CDR1 is SQVTM and CDR2 is ANQGSEA. The ends were cut back, 4 bases at V and 5 bases at J, with 12 bases in the middle. The CDR3 loop spans 13 amino acids.

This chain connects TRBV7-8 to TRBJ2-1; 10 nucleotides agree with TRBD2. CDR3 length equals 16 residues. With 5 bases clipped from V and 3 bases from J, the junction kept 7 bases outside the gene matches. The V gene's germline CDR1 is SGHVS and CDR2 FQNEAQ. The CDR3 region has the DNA TGTGCCAGCAGCCCGGGAGCGGGAGGGCTCTACAATGAGCAGTTCTTC. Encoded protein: CASSPGAGGLYNEQFF.

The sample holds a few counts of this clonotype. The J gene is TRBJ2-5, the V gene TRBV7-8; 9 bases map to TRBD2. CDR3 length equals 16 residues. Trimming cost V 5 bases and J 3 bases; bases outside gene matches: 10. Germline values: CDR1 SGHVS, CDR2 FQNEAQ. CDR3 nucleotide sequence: TGTGCCAGCAGCATAGGAGGGATAGCGGGAGAAGAGACCCAGTACTTC. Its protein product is CASSIGGIAGEETQYF.

As DNA, the CDR3 is TGTGCCAGCAGTTACTCTGAGACTAGCACAGATACGCAGTATTTT. Translated: CASSYSETSTDTQYF. The chain joins TRBV6-6 to TRBJ2-3; D remains ambiguous. Germline lookup yields CDR1 MNHNY and CDR2 SVGAGI (reference sequence). Trimming shortened V by 0 bases and J by 0 bases, and 7 bases separated the two germline ends. The CDR3 loop spans 15 amino acids.

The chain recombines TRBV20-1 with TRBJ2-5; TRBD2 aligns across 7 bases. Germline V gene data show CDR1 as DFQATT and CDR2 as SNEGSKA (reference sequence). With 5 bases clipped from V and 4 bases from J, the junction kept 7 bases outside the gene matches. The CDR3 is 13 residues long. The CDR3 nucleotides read TGCAGTGCTCACGCGGGGGTTCGAGAGACCCAGTACTTC. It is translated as CSAHAGVRETQYF.

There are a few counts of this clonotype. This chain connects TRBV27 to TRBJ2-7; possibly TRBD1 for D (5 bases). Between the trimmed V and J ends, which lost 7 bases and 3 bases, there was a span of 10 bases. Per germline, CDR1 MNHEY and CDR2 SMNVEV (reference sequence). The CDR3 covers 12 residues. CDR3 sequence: CASIEQDYEQYF. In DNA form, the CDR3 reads TGTGCCAGCATTGAACAGGACTACGAGCAGTACTTC.

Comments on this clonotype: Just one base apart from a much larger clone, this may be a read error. The DNA for the CDR3 is TGTGCCAGCAGCGTAGACGGACAGGGCTACAATGAGCAGTTCTTC. Residues: CASSVDGQGYNEQFF. This chain connects TRBV9 to TRBJ2-1, with 8 bases identical to TRBD1. The junction had 2 bases not matched to a gene; V was cut back by 0 bases and J by 3 bases. The CDR3 contains 15 residues. CDR1 and CDR2 from the germline V gene are SGDLS and YYNGEE.

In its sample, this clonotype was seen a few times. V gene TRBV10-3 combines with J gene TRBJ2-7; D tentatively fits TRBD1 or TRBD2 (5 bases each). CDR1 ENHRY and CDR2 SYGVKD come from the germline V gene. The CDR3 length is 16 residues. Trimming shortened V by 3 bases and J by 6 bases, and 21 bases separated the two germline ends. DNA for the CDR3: TGTGCCATCAGTGATATACACCGGGACGCGACGGGCGAGCAGTACTTC. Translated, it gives CAISDIHRDATGEQYF.